The next 21 T cell receptor beta chains were all read from a single sample in a study of T cell repertoires in cytomegalovirus infection. TCRdb analysed the reads with MiXCR anew, one entry per CDR3 protein. This table has some 700,000 distinct CDR3 sequences, 35% appearing once. Sequences were obtained from PBMCs. The origin of the receptors is a human donor in good health (CMV status not recorded). Some clones in this sample may be carry-over from other donors' samples.

J is TRBJ2-7 and V is TRBV7-9, with D possibly matching TRBD2 (6 bases). There are 14 residues in the CDR3. The ends were cut back, 5 bases at V and 4 bases at J, with 15 bases in the middle. Per germline, CDR1 SEHNR and CDR2 FQNEAQ (reference sequence). CDR3 DNA sequence: TGTGCCAGCAGCCCAAAGGAGGGAGCTTACGAGCAGTACTTC. Its protein product is CASSPKEGAYEQYF.

The chain combines TRBV7-9 with TRBJ2-7, with a weak D call TRBD2 (6 bases). V dropped 4 bases and J dropped 0 bases, with 13 bases sitting between them. CDR1 SEHNR and CDR2 FQNEAQ come from the germline V gene (reference sequence). There are 15 residues in the CDR3. CDR3 loop: CASSSAGTSSYEQYF. CDR3 sequence (DNA): TGTGCCAGCAGCTCCGCCGGGACTTCCTCCTACGAGCAGTACTTC.

This rearrangement joins TRBV10-2 to TRBJ1-2; D unresolved. The germline V and J ends were trimmed by 4 bases and 0 bases, with 12 bases remaining between them. CDR1 is WSHSY, CDR2 SAAADI, per germline. This CDR3 is built from 15 residues. CDR3 amino acids: CASSATKDANYGYTF. Written as DNA, the CDR3 is TGCGCCAGCAGTGCGACTAAGGATGCTAACTATGGCTACACCTTC.

The rearrangement joins TRBV29-1 to TRBJ2-3; D perhaps matches TRBD2 (5 bases). Trimming shortened V by 4 bases and J by 2 bases, and 22 bases separated the two germline ends. This CDR3 comprises 17 residues. CDR1 and CDR2 (germline): SQVTM, ANQGSEA. The CDR3 here is CSVVAQRKRPYTDTQYF. CDR3 coding DNA: TGCAGCGTTGTTGCCCAGCGGAAACGTCCCTACACAGATACGCAGTATTTT.

This rearrangement joins TRBV28 to TRBJ2-3; no firm D call. This CDR3 region has 12 residues. Per germline, CDR1 MDHEN and CDR2 SYDVKM. V gave up 8 bases and J gave up 2 bases, with 8 bases separating them. The CDR3: CASCSYTDTQYF. The CDR3 region has the DNA TGTGCCAGCTGTAGCTACACAGATACGCAGTATTTT.

DNA of the CDR3: TGTGCCAGTAGTATAGTGGGACAGGGTTCGGTGGTCCATGGCTACACCTTC. Amino acid sequence: CASSIVGQGSVVHGYTF. This rearrangement joins TRBV19 to TRBJ1-2, with 9 bases lining up with TRBD1. Germline V gene sequence: CDR1 LNHDA, CDR2 SQIVND (reference sequence). J was trimmed by 6 bases and V by 1 base; bases with no gene match: 12. The CDR3 totals 17 residues.

This clonotype was detected only a few times. The rearrangement links TRBV30 to TRBJ2-2; TRBD2 matches 10 bases. The CDR3 consists of 17 residues. V trimming: 2 bases; J trimming: 5 bases; junction bases outside the gene matches: 11. Germline values: CDR1 GTSNPN, CDR2 SVGIG (reference sequence). The CDR3 DNA sequence: TGTGCCTGGAGTATCGAGCGGGGGGGCCTAGATACCGGGGAGCTGTTTTTT. It specifies CAWSIERGGLDTGELFF.

The rearrangement joins TRBV10-3 to TRBJ2-2; no firm D call. The V end was cut by 8 bases, the J end by 2 bases, with 6 bases between. CDR3 size: 12 residues. Looked up from germline, CDR1 is ENHRY and CDR2 is SYGVKD. The CDR3 sequence is CAISSNTGELFF. The CDR3 nucleotides are TGTGCCATCTCTTCTAACACCGGGGAGCTGTTTTTT.

Note on this clonotype: This may come from a read error, since a much larger clone is one base off. The rearrangement links TRBV6-1 to TRBJ1-5; D ambiguous. Between the trimmed V and J ends, which lost 6 bases and 7 bases, there was a span of 16 bases. The CDR3 runs 14 residues. Germline CDR1 MNHNS, CDR2 SASEGT. Here the CDR3 reads CASSFVRNLQPQHF. CDR3 nucleotide sequence: TGTGCCAGCAGCTTCGTCAGAAACCTCCAGCCCCAGCATTTT.

The CDR3 DNA is TGTGCCAGCAGCTCCGGGACAGGTTTTTTGAAGTACACTGAAGCTTTCTTT. It specifies CASSSGTGFLKYTEAFF. This chain connects TRBV7-8 to TRBJ1-1; 8 bases match TRBD1. Germline V lookup: CDR1 SGHVS, CDR2 FQNEAQ. With 4 bases clipped from V and 3 bases from J, the junction kept 13 bases outside the gene matches. The CDR3 sequence is 17 residues long.

CDR3 nucleotides: TGTGCCAGCATCCTCGACAGGGGCTGGACTGAAGCTTTCTTT. This gives the protein CASILDRGWTEAFF. The chain employs TRBV12-3 or TRBV12-4 and TRBJ1-1; TRBD1 aligns across 8 bases. V shed 7 bases, J shed 5 bases, and the junction held 9 bases outside the gene matches. The CDR3 sequence is 14 residues long.

This clonotype has a count of ten or more. This chain joins TRBV7-6 and TRBJ2-1, with 8 bases fitting TRBD2. Germline CDR1 SGHVS, CDR2 FNYEAQ. The ends lost 1 base at V and 11 bases at J; junction bases unmatched: 7. The CDR3 sequence is 14 residues long. Written as DNA, the CDR3 is TGTGCCAGCAGCTTAGACGCGACTAGCGACAAGCAGTTCTTC. It yields the protein CASSLDATSDKQFF.

The chain is built from TRBV27 and TRBJ2-5, with 11 bases identical to TRBD2. Germline CDR1 and CDR2: MNHEY and SMNVEV (reference sequence). V was clipped by 7 bases and J by 2 bases; unmatched bases: 6. The CDR3 spans 15 residues. The CDR3 DNA sequence: TGTGCCAGCAACATAGCGGGGGGGCTTCAAGAGACCCAGTACTTC. It specifies CASNIAGGLQETQYF.

The chain carries TRBV28 and TRBJ1-2; weak D call: TRBD1 (5 bases). Germline CDR1 and CDR2: MDHEN and SYDVKM. V was shortened by 2 bases and J by 3 bases, with 16 bases between the two germline ends. This CDR3 spans 16 amino acids. The CDR3: CASSLPRGKWHYGYTF. CDR3 nucleotide sequence: TGTGCCAGCAGTTTACCCCGGGGGAAGTGGCACTATGGCTACACCTTC.

This clonotype was counted many times. The genes are TRBV7-8 and TRBJ2-7; D possibly matches TRBD1 or TRBD2 (5 bases each). Trimming pared 5 bases from V and 6 bases from J, leaving 23 bases between. Looked up from germline, CDR1 is SGHVS and CDR2 is FQNEAQ. The CDR3 runs 16 residues. The CDR3 DNA follows: TGTGCCAGCAGCCCGGGACGAGGTATAGTCGGTCGCGAGCAGTACTTC. Translated: CASSPGRGIVGREQYF.

This clonotype has a handful of counts. The CDR3 DNA sequence: TGTGCCAGCAGTTACACAGGGGGCAGGACTGAAGCTTTCTTT. It yields the protein CASSYTGGRTEAFF. V usage is TRBV6-5 and J usage is TRBJ1-1; TRBD1 aligns across 9 bases. The CDR3 contains 14 residues. V was clipped by 2 bases and J by 5 bases; unmatched bases: 3. Germline CDR1 is MNHEY and CDR2 is SVGAGI.

This clonotype was observed a handful of times. The rearrangement joins TRBV6-2 or TRBV6-3 to TRBJ1-1; 7 bases match TRBD1. The ends lost 6 bases at V and 6 bases at J; junction bases unmatched: 7. The CDR3 length is 13 residues. CDR1 and CDR2 (germline): MNHEY, SVGEGT. CDR3 region: CASSPGQFSEAFF. CDR3 bases: TGTGCCAGCAGCCCGGGACAGTTTTCTGAAGCTTTCTTT.

For this clonotype: A much larger clonotype is one base distant, so this may be a read error. This chain connects TRBV7-8 to TRBJ1-4; D remains unclear. V shed 3 bases and J shed 8 bases, with 10 bases lying between them. Germline V lookup: CDR1 SGHVS, CDR2 FQNEAQ. The CDR3 is 13 amino acids. CDR3 nucleotides: TGTGCCAGCAGCTTCAGCGGGCTGGAAAAACTGTTTTTT. As protein: CASSFSGLEKLFF.

V is TRBV28 and J is TRBJ2-1, with 9 nucleotides matching TRBD2. V trimming: 3 bases; J trimming: 3 bases; junction bases outside the gene matches: 27. Germline CDR1 and CDR2: MDHEN and SYDVKM. The CDR3 loop spans 23 amino acids. The CDR3 bases are TGTGCCAGCAGTTTGTGGGACTCCGCTCCTCCCCTAGCGGGAAAGGCGAACTACAATGAGCAGTTCTTC. As protein: CASSLWDSAPPLAGKANYNEQFF.

The sample holds a few counts of this clonotype. This chain joins TRBV15 and TRBJ1-1; 7 bases are shared with TRBD1. J was trimmed by 0 bases and V by 5 bases; bases with no gene match: 3. The CDR3 covers 14 residues. CDR1 LNHNV and CDR2 YYDKDF come from the germline V gene (reference sequence). The CDR3 here is CATSVGTVNTEAFF. Here the CDR3 DNA reads TGTGCCACCAGCGTGGGGACAGTGAACACTGAAGCTTTCTTT.

The chain recombines TRBV6-6 with TRBJ1-1; D is ambiguous. The CDR3 consists of 14 residues. V was pared by 2 bases and J by 11 bases, with 18 bases between. CDR1 MNHNY and CDR2 SVGAGI come from the germline V gene (reference sequence). CDR3 sequence: CASSYGPRGDSAFF. The DNA for the CDR3 is TGTGCCAGCAGTTACGGTCCCCGGGGTGACTCGGCTTTCTTT.